These 3 T cell receptor beta chains were sequenced from one sample in a study of sequential checkpoint blockade in melanoma. The assay was immunoSEQ multiplex PCR, and TCRdb's table has in-frame clones only and misses some. This table holds fewer than 50,000 clones, 70% to 90% found once. Treatment denoted: randomized to nivolumab then ipilimumab (arm A) or the reverse (arm B). Sequenced here: CD8+ T cells sorted from blood (inferred from file names), sampled from a patient given nivolumab and ipilimumab in sequence. These receptors were collected from a human donor with melanoma.

The rearrangement links TRBV6-6 to TRBJ1-1; D gene ambiguous. Germline-derived CDR1 and CDR2 are MNHNY and SVGAGI (reference sequence). Trimming took off 4 bases at V and 5 bases at J, with 14 bases between the two ends. CDR3 length equals 14 residues. CDR3 nucleotide sequence: TGTGCCAGCAGTTCAACTGGAGGGAGAACTGAAGCTTTCTTT. Residues: CASSSTGGRTEAFF.

This clone appeared a single time. The V call is TRBV28, the J call TRBJ2-7; D ambiguous. In germline, CDR1 is MDHEN, CDR2 SYDVKM. The CDR3 length is 13 residues. Trimming took off 5 bases at V and 4 bases at J, with 12 bases between the two ends. DNA of the CDR3: TGTGCCAGCAGTAACCAACTACTTTACGAGCAGTACTTC. This sequence encodes CASSNQLLYEQYF.

On this clone itself: Distinct nucleotide sequences in the sample also encode this CDR3. The V call is TRBV25-1, the J call TRBJ2-7; 7 bases map to TRBD2. Trimming took 5 bases from V and 7 from J; bases not matched to a gene: 17. Germline V CDR1 and CDR2: MGHDK, SYGVNS. The length of the CDR3 is 16 residues. CDR3 loop: CASSQTLAAREVEQYF. The CDR3 DNA reads TGTGCCAGCAGTCAAACTCTAGCGGCTCGGGAGGTGGAGCAGTACTTC.